The text below deals with one T cell receptor (beta chain). This clone appeared once. There is no known antigen for this receptor. Qualities for individual bases were not recorded, and no much larger clone is one base off. The immunoSEQ Assay, a bias-controlled multiplex PCR, was used to amplify TCRbeta CDR3 regions from genomic DNA. The original pipeline was this. Nucleated cell counts per sample were estimated from amplification of reference gene primers within the assay. Sequence reads were collapsed and filtered to measure the absolute abundance of every unique TCRbeta CDR3 rearrangement. For each sample, productive Simpson clonality was calculated as the square root of Simpson's diversity index across productive rearrangements. In its TCRdb copy, this immuneACCESS table keeps in-frame sequences only and misses some clones. Where compared with another copy, unresolved V genes explain less than half of these, and the others have no known cause. D and trimming were read from the DNA, whereas the V and J calls and clone size are those reported in that table. In all, the sample holds 200,000 to 300,000 clones, and around 89% of those were seen once. The top ten hold 0.85% to 0.95% of the sample.

The data originate from a study of blood T cell repertoires in COVID-19 (TCRdb year 2020). Regarding the complete study: Samples from collaborators originated in the United States, Italy and Spain and spanned both the acute and convalescent phases of COVID-19. The prospective study material was composed of cDNA or gDNA derived from T cells, B-cell-depleted T cells, or PBMCs. Deeply sampled blood TCRbeta repertoires from subjects exposed to, actively infected with, or recovered from COVID-19 were included in the dataset. The repertoires were released in a freely available public database meant as a resource for research on the immune response to SARS-CoV-2. The samples were drawn from two sources: the first 160 participants of the ongoing ImmuneRACE study, and 950 to 1,500 subjects contributed by 6 global collaborators. The sample metadata nearly always contained a de-identified subject ID, COVID-19 status, age in years and sex. Where available, HLA class I and class II types were taken from metadata supplied by the sample provider and were not determined by assay-based typing.

Enrolling through a virtual design, the prospective study's participants ranged in age from about 18 to 100 years and lived across roughly 23 United States geographic areas. In the prospective study, cohorts were assigned on the basis of participant-reported clinical history obtained from a screening survey and a study questionnaire. Exposed participants had been in contact with someone with a PCR-confirmed or clinician-diagnosed COVID-19 case within 2 weeks of study entry. Each participant in the prospective study had whole blood, serum and a nasopharyngeal or oropharyngeal swab collected by mobile phlebotomists. Prospective study participants could optionally give additional blood draws and questionnaires over an approximately two-month period. Blood samples from the prospective study were shipped frozen or at room temperature prior to DNA extraction. Results and caveats for the whole study, not just this receptor: The amount of clinical and demographic metadata varied by source and participant and was provided uncurated.

The V end gives up 0 bases and the J end 5 bases, leaving 16 bases in the junction not matched to a gene. The cysteine opens and the phenylalanine closes a CDR3 of 18 amino acids. Only the CDR3 DNA stays, 54 bases, in frame from base 1. For CDR1 and CDR2, the germline V gene lists SGHDT and YYEEEE. This clonotype was obtained from a man in his fifties who had been exposed to COVID-19. Source material: PBMCs or T cells enriched from blood (not recorded which). The rearranged chain carries TRBV5-6 and TRBJ2-7; 8 bases in the middle match TRBD1. The CDR3 in this case is CASSLERDRPARSHEQYF. The nucleotide sequence reads TGTGCCAGCAGCTTGGAACGGGACAGGCCGGCCCGGTCCCACGAGCAGTACTTC.